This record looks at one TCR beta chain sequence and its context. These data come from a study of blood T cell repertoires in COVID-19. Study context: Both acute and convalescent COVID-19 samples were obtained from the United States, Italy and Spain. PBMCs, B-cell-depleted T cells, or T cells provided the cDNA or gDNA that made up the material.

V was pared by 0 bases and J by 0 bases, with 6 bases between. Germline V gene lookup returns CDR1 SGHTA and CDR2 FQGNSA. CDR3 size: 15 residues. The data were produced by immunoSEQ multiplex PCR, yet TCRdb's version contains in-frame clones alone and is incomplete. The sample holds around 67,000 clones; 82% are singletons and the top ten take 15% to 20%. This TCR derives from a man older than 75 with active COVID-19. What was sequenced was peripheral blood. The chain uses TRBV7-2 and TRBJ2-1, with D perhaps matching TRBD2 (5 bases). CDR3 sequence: CASSLATNSYNEQFF. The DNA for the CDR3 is TGTGCCAGCAGCTTAGCGACTAACTCCTACAATGAGCAGTTCTTC.